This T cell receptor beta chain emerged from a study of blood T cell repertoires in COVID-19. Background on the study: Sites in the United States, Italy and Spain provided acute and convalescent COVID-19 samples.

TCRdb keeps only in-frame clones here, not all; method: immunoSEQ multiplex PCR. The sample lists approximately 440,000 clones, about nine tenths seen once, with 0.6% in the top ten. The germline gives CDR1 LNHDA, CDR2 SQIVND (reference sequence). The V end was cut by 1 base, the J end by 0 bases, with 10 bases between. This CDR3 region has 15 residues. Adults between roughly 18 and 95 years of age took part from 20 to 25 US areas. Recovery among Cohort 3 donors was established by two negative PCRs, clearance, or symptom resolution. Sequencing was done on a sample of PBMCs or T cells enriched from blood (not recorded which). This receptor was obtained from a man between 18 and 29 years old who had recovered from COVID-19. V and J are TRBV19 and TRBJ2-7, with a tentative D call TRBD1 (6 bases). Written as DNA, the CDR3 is TGTGCCAGTAGTATAGCGCAGGGGAGCTCCTACGAGCAGTACTTC. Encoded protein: CASSIAQGSSYEQYF. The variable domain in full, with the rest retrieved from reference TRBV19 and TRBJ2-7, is DGGITQSPKYLFRKEGQNVTLSCEQNLNHDAMYWYRQDPGQGLRLIYYSQIVNDFQKGDIAEGYSVSREKKESFPLTVTSAQKNPTAFYLCASSIAQGSSYEQYFGPGTRLTVT.